The 4 T cell receptor beta chains presented below share a single source sample, sequenced in a study of cytomegalovirus exposure and HLA in healthy donors. Primers: 60 Vbeta forward and 13 Jbeta reverse. This table comes from immunoSEQ multiplex PCR, and its TCRdb copy is limited to in-frame clones, with some not included. The data hold roughly 130,000 clones, with approximately 80% observed a single time. The sequenced sample was PBMCs. Receptors originate from a man aged 50-59 years in good health and CMV-seronegative.

This chain connects TRBV27 to TRBJ2-7; TRBD2 agrees at 9 bases. From germline, CDR1 is MNHEY and CDR2 SMNVEV (reference sequence). V dropped 6 bases and J dropped 6; count of bases not matched to a gene: 9. The CDR3 sequence is 14 residues long. The CDR3 protein is CASRRAGTSLEQYF. The DNA for the CDR3 is TGTGCCAGCAGAAGAGCCGGGACTAGCCTCGAGCAGTACTTC.

The chain is built from TRBV4-1 and TRBJ1-5; no clear D. The CDR3 consists of 14 residues. The V and J ends lost 5 bases and 2 bases respectively, with 10 bases between them. Germline V lookup: CDR1 MGHRA, CDR2 YSYEKL. CDR3 amino acids: CASSGGWGNQPQHF. The CDR3 region has the DNA TGCGCCAGCAGCGGAGGGTGGGGCAATCAGCCCCAGCATTTT.

The rearrangement links TRBV4-2 to TRBJ2-5, with D tentatively TRBD2 (6 bases). V was cut by 0 bases and J by 4 bases, with 18 bases left in between. The V gene's germline CDR1 is LGHNA and CDR2 YNFKEQ. CDR3 size: 17 residues. CDR3 sequence reads: CASSQDPRGSGGETQYF. Here the CDR3 DNA reads TGTGCCAGCAGCCAAGATCCGCGGGGCTCCGGGGGAGAGACCCAGTACTTC.

The V gene is TRBV4-1, the J gene TRBJ1-1, with 8 bases aligning to TRBD1. CDR3 length: 15 amino acids. CDR1 MGHRA and CDR2 YSYEKL come from the germline V gene. V lost 2 bases, J lost 2 bases, and 4 bases stayed unmatched. This CDR3 is CASSQLGQGNTEAFF. Written as DNA, the CDR3 is TGCGCCAGCAGCCAACTCGGACAGGGAAACACTGAAGCTTTCTTT.